This T cell receptor (beta chain) was profiled in a study of CD8 T cells in ankylosing spondylitis. General study results and limits: Disease-linked clones bore a CD8+ phenotype and were relatively rare in peripheral blood. According to the report, clones linked to the disease were significantly enriched in matched synovial fluid samples taken from ankylosing spondylitis patients. Earlier authors reported some of these motif variants in reactive arthritis synovial fluid and blood. About 8 highly homologous variants made up a TCR beta motif, and this motif appeared characteristic of ankylosing spondylitis blood.

For TCR beta, libraries came from quantitative 5'-RACE with molecular barcodes. TCRdb itself ran the 5' RACE reads through MiXCR, one entry per CDR3 protein. The table records roughly 440,000 distinct CDR3 sequences, approximately 17% of them present only once. This clonotype appeared once. Its antigen is unidentified. The CDR3 spans 15 residues. The V gene lost 5 bases and the J gene lost 2 bases, with 16 bases spanning the gap. Germline V CDR1 and CDR2: SGDLS, YYNGEE. J is TRBJ1-1 and V is TRBV9, with D perhaps matching TRBD1 (6 bases). This receptor was identified in a male donor with ankylosing spondylitis. The sample comprised blood, either unsorted or a sorted T cell fraction (not recorded which). The CDR3 is CASSRGAAVNTEAFF. CDR3 DNA sequence: TGTGCCAGCAGTAGGGGGGCAGCCGTAAACACTGAAGCTTTCTTT.